One and the same sample provided the 13 T cell receptor beta chains below, sequenced in a study of blood T cell repertoires in COVID-19. Using immunoSEQ multiplex PCR, the repertoire was profiled, and TCRdb retains in-frame clones only, with some absent. The sample shows about 240,000 clones, 86% of them seen only once. Material for sequencing was peripheral blood. These receptors were obtained from a man aged 55 to 70 with acute or convalescent COVID-19.

The CDR3 DNA sequence: TGTGCCAGCAGCCTCAACGGACAGGGGAACTATGGCTACACCTTC. It specifies CASSLNGQGNYGYTF. V is TRBV6-5 and J is TRBJ1-2; 9 nucleotides line up with TRBD1. Looked up from germline, CDR1 is MNHEY and CDR2 is SVGAGI. There are 15 residues in the CDR3. The J segment lost 2 bases and the V segment lost 6 bases, leaving 7 bases of the junction unmatched.

This clone has just one count. The CDR3 nucleotides are TGTGCCAGCACCCCCGCAGGGGGCACTGAAGCTTTCTTT. Its translation is CASTPAGGTEAFF. The J gene is TRBJ1-1, the V gene TRBV12-3 or TRBV12-4, with 7 bases matching TRBD1. This CDR3 contains 13 residues. Germline trimming cut 7 bases from V and 4 bases from J; bases unmatched to any gene: 6.

The chain has TRBV9 and TRBJ1-4; D uncertain. This CDR3 is 13 amino acids long. Trimming stripped 0 bases from V and 8 bases from J, with 8 bases between. From germline, CDR1 is SGDLS and CDR2 YYNGEE. CDR3: CASSVVPGEKLFF. The CDR3 DNA sequence: TGTGCCAGCAGCGTAGTACCCGGGGAAAAACTGTTTTTT. The full variable domain, completed using reference TRBV9 and TRBJ1-4, is DSGVTQTPKHLITATGQRVTLRCSPRSGDLSVYWYQQSLDQGLQFLIQYYNGEERAKGNILERFSAQQFPDLHSELNLSSLELGDSALYFCASSVVPGEKLFFGSGTQLSVL.

This chain links TRBV11-3 with TRBJ1-1; D is possibly TRBD1 (5 bases). This CDR3 comprises 15 residues. The germline V and J ends were trimmed by 2 bases and 4 bases, with 14 bases remaining between them. The V gene's germline CDR1 is SGHNT and CDR2 YENEEA. The CDR3 spells CASSLIGDGSTEAFF. In nucleotides, the CDR3 is TGTGCCAGCAGCTTAATAGGGGACGGGAGCACTGAAGCTTTCTTT.

V usage is TRBV28 and J usage is TRBJ1-2; 8 bases are shared with TRBD1. Trimming at V came to 5 bases and at J to 2 bases, leaving 1 base not matched to a gene. Germline-derived CDR1 and CDR2 are MDHEN and SYDVKM. The CDR3 has 13 amino acids. The CDR3 reads CASSDRGNYGYTF. CDR3 coding DNA: TGTGCCAGCAGTGACAGGGGAAACTATGGCTACACCTTC.

The V gene is TRBV6-5, the J gene TRBJ1-6; tentatively, D is TRBD1 (5 bases). Germline CDR1 reads MNHEY; CDR2 reads SVGAGI. Trimming shortened V by 7 bases and J by 6 bases, and 16 bases separated the two germline ends. The CDR3 is 15 amino acids. CDR3 sequence: CASKEPGLANSPLHF. CDR3 bases: TGTGCCAGCAAAGAACCGGGACTCGCTAATTCACCCCTCCACTTT.

This clone was detected only a few times. V and J are TRBV18 and TRBJ1-1; perhaps TRBD1 as D (5 bases). Trimming stripped 3 bases from V and 5 bases from J, with 19 bases between. The germline V gene encodes CDR1 KGHSH and CDR2 LQKENI. The CDR3 spans 16 residues. CDR3 DNA sequence: TGTGCCAGCTCACCGTTCGGACCCGGCAGGGTTACTGAAGCTTTCTTT. It specifies CASSPFGPGRVTEAFF.

This clone was counted only a few times. Distinct nucleotide sequences in the sample also encode this CDR3. The V call is TRBV19, the J call TRBJ2-1; D remains ambiguous. V was pared by 5 bases and J by 9 bases, with 14 bases between. Germline lookup yields CDR1 LNHDA and CDR2 SQIVND (reference sequence). CDR3 length: 13 amino acids. The chain's CDR3 is CASSPQVIGEQFF. The CDR3 bases are TGTGCCAGTAGTCCGCAGGTTATTGGTGAGCAGTTCTTC.

J is TRBJ1-4 and V is TRBV19; 9 nucleotides line up with TRBD1. Trimming took 11 bases from V and 10 from J; bases not matched to a gene: 23. CDR3 size: 17 residues. CDR1 is LNHDA, CDR2 SQIVND, per germline (reference sequence). CDR3 protein: CAVSELGQGVKKGKLFF. DNA for the CDR3: TGTGCCGTCAGTGAACTGGGACAGGGTGTGAAGAAGGGAAAACTGTTTTTT.

This clone was counted a single time. This chain uses TRBV6-6 with TRBJ1-2, with TRBD1 matching 7 bases. The CDR3 spans 13 residues. J lost 6 bases, V lost 6 bases, and 7 bases had no gene match. Per germline, CDR1 MNHNY and CDR2 SVGAGI (reference sequence). CDR3 sequence (DNA): TGTGCCAGCAGCGCGAGGGGGCGGGATGGCTACACCTTC. This encodes CASSARGRDGYTF.

This sequence joins TRBV5-1 and TRBJ2-1; the match to TRBD2 covers 7 bases. The CDR3 is 16 amino acids. Germline trimming cut 0 bases from V and 8 bases from J; bases unmatched to any gene: 11. The germline CDR1 and CDR2 sequences are SGHRS and YFSETQ. The CDR3 DNA follows: TGCGCCAGCAGCTTGGCGGGAGGTGGGATCTTAGATGAGCAGTTCTTC. This sequence encodes CASSLAGGGILDEQFF.

This clone appeared once. V usage is TRBV10-2 and J usage is TRBJ2-7; 7 bases match TRBD2. Looked up from germline, CDR1 is WSHSY and CDR2 is SAAADI. J was trimmed by 6 bases and V by 3 bases; bases with no gene match: 11. The CDR3 loop spans 15 amino acids. CDR3: CASSEWTRGPSEQYF. Here the CDR3 DNA reads TGCGCCAGCAGTGAATGGACTAGGGGTCCCAGCGAGCAGTACTTC.

This chain links TRBV6-1 with TRBJ1-2; 9 bases line up with TRBD1. Trimming cost V 2 bases and J 3 bases; bases outside gene matches: 1. Looked up from germline, CDR1 is MNHNS and CDR2 is SASEGT. The CDR3 is 14 residues long. CDR3 DNA sequence: TGTGCCAGCAGTGAAACAGGGGGCTACTATGGCTACACCTTC. Its translation: CASSETGGYYGYTF.